This T cell receptor (beta chain) originates from a study of T cells in severe cutaneous drug reactions. Study-level information: Recruitment ran 2011 to 2018 in Taiwan, Thailand and a European registry. Study-wide results and caveats: TRBV12-4 use rose strongly in carbamazepine-induced Stevens-Johnson syndrome or toxic epidermal necrolysis, averaging around 30% in blister cells and about 5% in PBMC. One public TCRbeta CDR3 appeared in all seven blister samples, averaging roughly 14%.

Details on this clonotype: What it binds is unknown.

Carbamazepine had induced Stevens-Johnson syndrome or toxic epidermal necrolysis in the sequenced donors. Bulk and single-cell libraries used iRepertoire multiplex PCR with TCR subtype-specific primers. TCRdb reanalyzed the multiplex PCR reads, giving one entry per CDR3 protein sequence and no DNA. This sample's table reports about 21,000 distinct CDR3 sequences. The CDR3 contains 16 residues. In germline, CDR1 is LGHNA, CDR2 YNFKEQ. This clonotype originated in a human donor with toxic epidermal necrolysis, a severe cutaneous drug reaction. The chain recombines TRBV4-2 with TRBJ2-7; the D gene TCRdb calls, TRBD1, cannot be checked with no DNA. Sequences were obtained from PBMCs. CDR3 amino acids: CASSQDDRGNSYEQYF.